The next 4 T cell receptor beta chains were all read from a single sample in a study of blood T cell repertoires in COVID-19. Profiling relied on immunoSEQ multiplex PCR, and the TCRdb table lists in-frame clones only, not all of them. The table lists more than 250,000 clones, about 84% of them singletons. The sequencing sample was made of peripheral blood. Source of these receptors: a woman in her forties or fifties with acute or convalescent COVID-19.

With regard to this clone: The sample contains more than one DNA sequence encoding this CDR3. The V gene is TRBV18, the J gene TRBJ2-7; 9 bases are shared with TRBD1. V gave up 3 bases and J gave up 3 bases; unmatched junction bases: 6. The CDR3 is 15 residues long. Per germline, CDR1 KGHSH and CDR2 LQKENI. CDR3 nucleotide sequence: TGTGCCAGCTCACCGGGACAGGGTTCTAGCTACGAGCAGTACTTC. Translated, it gives CASSPGQGSSYEQYF.

The chain combines TRBV28 with TRBJ2-7; 7 bases are shared with TRBD2. CDR3 size: 15 residues. The germline gives CDR1 MDHEN, CDR2 SYDVKM. V trimming: 5 bases; J trimming: 3 bases; junction bases outside the gene matches: 10. The chain's CDR3 is CASSGPGLRGYEQYF. CDR3 nucleotides: TGTGCCAGCAGTGGGCCGGGACTAAGGGGCTACGAGCAGTACTTC.

V usage is TRBV24-1 and J usage is TRBJ2-2; D uncertain. Trimming removed 0 bases at V and 4 bases at J, with 5 bases between. This CDR3 is built from 14 residues. Germline V CDR1 and CDR2: KGHDR, SFDVKD. CDR3 coding DNA: TGTGCCACCAGTGATTTGCTTAGCACCGGGGAGCTGTTTTTT. Encoded protein: CATSDLLSTGELFF.

The J gene is TRBJ2-1, the V gene TRBV5-1, with 10 positions matching TRBD1. From germline, CDR1 is SGHRS and CDR2 YFSETQ. The CDR3 is made up of 16 amino acids. J lost 9 bases, V lost 4 bases, and 13 bases had no gene match. This chain's CDR3 is CASSPTGTGVVREQFF. Written as DNA, the CDR3 is TGCGCCAGCAGCCCAACCGGGACAGGGGTGGTTCGTGAGCAGTTCTTC.